This record concerns one T cell receptor (beta chain) sequence. Its cognate antigen is unknown. Sequencing used immunoSEQ multiplex PCR; TCRdb keeps in-frame clones, though not all of them. The sample has about 700,000 clones, roughly nine tenths seen once. The data originate from a study of shared clonotypes between healthy human individuals. Only CD45RO-negative cells positively selected for CCR7 counted as naive CD8 cells, so terminally differentiated effector memory CD45RA+ cells were excluded. Recent acute infections and vaccinations were absent in the healthy HIV-negative adult donors. The CDR3 has 15 amino acids. V lost 4 bases and J lost 2; bases outside the gene matches: 8. Germline CDR1 reads MGHRA; CDR2 reads YSYEKL. General study results and limits: Among non-shared clonotypes, generation probabilities were lower than among those shared by all four donors. Genetic and exposure-history diversity was limited by the few donors.

Material for sequencing was naive CD8+ T cells sorted from blood. The chain joins TRBV4-1 to TRBJ2-7, with 7 bases matching TRBD1. This receptor was obtained from a man aged 30 to 45 in good health. In nucleotides, the CDR3 is TGCGCCAGCAGCCCCCGACAGGGAAGCCCCTACGAGCAGTACTTC. This translates into CASSPRQGSPYEQYF.